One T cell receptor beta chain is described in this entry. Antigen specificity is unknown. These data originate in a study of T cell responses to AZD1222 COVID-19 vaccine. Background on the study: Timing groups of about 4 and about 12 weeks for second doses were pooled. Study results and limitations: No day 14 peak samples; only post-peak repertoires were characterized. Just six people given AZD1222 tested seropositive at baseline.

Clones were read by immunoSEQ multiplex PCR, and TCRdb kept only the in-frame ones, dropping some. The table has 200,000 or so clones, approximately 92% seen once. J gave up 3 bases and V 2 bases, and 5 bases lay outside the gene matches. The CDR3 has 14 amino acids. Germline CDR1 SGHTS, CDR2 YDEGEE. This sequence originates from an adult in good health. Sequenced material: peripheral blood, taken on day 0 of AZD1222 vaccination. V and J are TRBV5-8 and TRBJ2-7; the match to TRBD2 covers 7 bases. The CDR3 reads CASSFPSGYYEQYF. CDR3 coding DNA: TGTGCCAGCAGCTTCCCTAGCGGTTACTACGAGCAGTACTTC. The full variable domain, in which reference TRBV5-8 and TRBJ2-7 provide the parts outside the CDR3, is EAGVTQSPTHLIKTRGQQATLRCSPISGHTSVYWYQQALGLGLQFLLWYDEGEERNRGNFPPRFSGRQFPNYSSELNVNALELEDSALYLCASSFPSGYYEQYFGPGTRLTVT.